The 2 T cell receptor beta chains in this list originate from one sample, sequenced in a study of T cell responses to AZD1222 COVID-19 vaccine. Sequenced by immunoSEQ multiplex PCR; TCRdb stores in-frame clones only, minus some. The profile covers about 140,000 clones, with 75% to 95% appearing a single time and roughly 7.6% taken by the ten largest. The input for sequencing was peripheral blood, taken 28 days after the second dose of the MenACWY control vaccine. Receptors were obtained from an adult who received the MenACWY meningococcal vaccine as a control.

The chain recombines TRBV28 with TRBJ1-1; no definite D call. V gave up 4 bases and J gave up 5 bases, with 8 bases separating them. This CDR3 spans 12 amino acids. Germline V gene lookup returns CDR1 MDHEN and CDR2 SYDVKM. The chain's CDR3 is CASSSQVTEAFF. Here the CDR3 DNA reads TGTGCCAGCAGTTCCCAGGTGACTGAAGCTTTCTTT.

The chain combines TRBV28 with TRBJ1-1, with a possible D match to TRBD1 (6 bases). Looked up from germline, CDR1 is MDHEN and CDR2 is SYDVKM. The CDR3 covers 14 residues. V was trimmed by 3 bases and J by 4 bases, leaving 12 bases between them. DNA of the CDR3: TGTGCCAGCAGTTTGGGGGGGGCGCCCACTGAAGCTTTCTTT. Translation: CASSLGGAPTEAFF.